This section outlines one TCR beta chain sequence together with its context. Its target is not known. The CDR3 covers 16 residues. The V end was cut by 4 bases, the J end by 1 base, with 13 bases between. The germline gives CDR1 LGHNT, CDR2 FRNRAP. This record comes from a study of T cell responses to AZD1222 COVID-19 vaccine. Study results and caveats: Nearly half of unique spike-specific TCRs reportedly avoided B.1.351 and B.1.1.7 mutated regions.

The assay was immunoSEQ multiplex PCR, and TCRdb's table has in-frame clones only and misses some. The sample yields 150,000 to 200,000 clones, nearly 95% seen once. V gene TRBV12-5 combines with J gene TRBJ2-2; D ambiguous. This receptor was identified in an adult in good health. Here the sequenced sample was peripheral blood, taken on day 0 of AZD1222 vaccination. CDR3 DNA sequence: TGTGCTAGTGGTTCAGGCCGTCCCGGGAACACCGGGGAGCTGTTTTTT. This gives the protein CASGSGRPGNTGELFF.